This entry lists 23 T cell receptor beta chains sequenced from one sample in a study of blood T cell repertoires in COVID-19. TCRdb keeps only in-frame clones here, not all; method: immunoSEQ multiplex PCR. In the table there are roughly 250,000 clones, 85% to 90% of which are singletons. The source material was PBMCs or T cells enriched from blood (not recorded which). These receptors originate from a woman aged 18-29 years who had recovered from COVID-19.

This rearrangement joins TRBV10-1 to TRBJ1-5, with TRBD1 as a possible D gene (6 bases). The germline CDR1 and CDR2 sequences are WNHNN and SYGVQD (reference sequence). The CDR3 has 17 amino acids. Trimming took 4 bases from V and 2 from J, leaving 18 bases between them. DNA of the CDR3: TGCGCCAGCAGTGCCCTCCCGCACAGGGAAGGCAATCAGCCCCAGCATTTT. This codes for CASSALPHREGNQPQHF.

This clone was counted a single time. The V and J genes are TRBV5-1 and TRBJ2-7, with TRBD1 identical over 7 bases. V was pared by 4 bases and J by 0 bases, with 7 bases of the junction left unmatched. Germline CDR1 reads SGHRS; CDR2 reads YFSETQ. This CDR3 has 15 amino acids. The CDR3 nucleotides read TGCGCCAGCAGCAGGGGACAGAGGGCCTCCTACGAGCAGTACTTC. Protein sequence: CASSRGQRASYEQYF.

A single count supports this clone. The chain recombines TRBV27 with TRBJ1-5, with a tentative D call TRBD1 (6 bases). There are 15 residues in the CDR3. CDR1 MNHEY and CDR2 SMNVEV come from the germline V gene (reference sequence). Trimming left V 4 bases short and J 0 bases short, with 10 bases between. The CDR3 sequence: CASSSSQGSNQPQHF. CDR3 nucleotide sequence: TGTGCCAGCAGTTCATCACAGGGTAGCAATCAGCCCCAGCATTTT.

As concerns this clone: An end of the junction does not agree with germline; a read error may underlie this. The chain joins TRBV10-1 to TRBJ2-5; 10 nucleotides agree with TRBD2. Germline CDR1 and CDR2: WNHNN and SYGVQD (reference sequence). The CDR3 is 14 residues long. CDR3 loop: CASSEGPSGGPLHF. Here the CDR3 DNA reads TGCGCCAGCAGTGAAGGTCCTAGCGGGGGCCCCCTACACTTC.

The chain recombines TRBV9 with TRBJ2-2; 14 bases match TRBD2. CDR1 is SGDLS and CDR2 is YYNGEE in the germline V gene. V gave up 3 bases and J gave up 1 base; unmatched junction bases: 2. This CDR3 region has 17 residues. CDR3 protein: CASSGLAGGMNTGELFF. Written as DNA, the CDR3 is TGTGCCAGCAGCGGACTAGCGGGGGGGATGAACACCGGGGAGCTGTTTTTT.

This clone was detected once. The rearrangement uses TRBV7-9 and TRBJ1-1; TRBD1 is a possible D gene (6 bases). Deletions cut 8 bases from V and 6 bases from J, with 16 bases between. The CDR3 spans 13 residues. Germline V lookup: CDR1 SEHNR, CDR2 FQNEAQ (reference sequence). CDR3 loop: CASFGRGIAEAFF. The CDR3 bases are TGTGCCAGCTTTGGAAGGGGGATCGCTGAAGCTTTCTTT. Full variable domain (outside the CDR3, taken from reference TRBV7-9 and TRBJ1-1): DTGVSQNPRHKITKRGQNVTFRCDPISEHNRLYWYRQTLGQGPEFLTYFQNEAQLEKSRLLSDRFSAERPKGSFSTLEIQRTEQGDSAMYLCASFGRGIAEAFFGQGTRLTVV.

The chain couples TRBV4-1 to TRBJ2-7; TRBD1 matches 10 bases. Per the germline V gene, CDR1 is MGHRA and CDR2 is YSYEKL. The CDR3 sequence is 15 residues long. V lost 0 bases and J lost 4; bases outside the gene matches: 3. CDR3 DNA: TGCGCCAGCAGCCAAGATTGGACAGGGGGGTACGAGCAGTACTTC. It specifies CASSQDWTGGYEQYF.

The chain employs TRBV6-5 and TRBJ2-3, with a tentative D call TRBD2 (7 bases). The V end lost 2 bases, the J end lost 2 bases, and 11 bases lay between the germline ends. The germline V gene has CDR1 MNHEY and CDR2 SVGAGI. This CDR3 region has 15 residues. The CDR3 bases are TGTGCCAGCAGTTACATGGGGGGGCCCACAGATACGCAGTATTTT. It yields the protein CASSYMGGPTDTQYF.

This sequence joins TRBV2 and TRBJ1-5, with D unresolved. V was pared by 3 bases and J by 4 bases, with 10 bases between. CDR1 is SNHLY and CDR2 is FYNNEI in the germline V gene. The length of the CDR3 is 14 residues. The CDR3 DNA reads TGTGCCAGCAGTGATACGCAGAAGAATCAGCCCCAGCATTTT. It codes for CASSDTQKNQPQHF.

The chain employs TRBV10-2 and TRBJ1-4; D possibly corresponds to TRBD1 (5 bases). CDR1 WSHSY and CDR2 SAAADI come from the germline V gene. V was cut by 10 bases and J by 7 bases, with 16 bases left in between. CDR3 length equals 13 residues. CDR3 loop: CATSIGGGEKLFF. As DNA, the CDR3 is TGCGCCACTTCGATTGGGGGGGGTGAAAAACTGTTTTTT.

This clone was observed a single time. The chain has TRBV6-6 and TRBJ2-2; TRBD2 agrees at 7 bases. The CDR3 sequence is 12 residues long. Germline V CDR1 and CDR2: MNHNY, SVGAGI (reference sequence). Germline trimming cut 11 bases from V and 5 bases from J; bases unmatched to any gene: 5. Here the CDR3 DNA reads TGTGCCGGCGGGGGTCAGACCGGGGAGCTGTTTTTT. Protein sequence: CAGGGQTGELFF.

This chain joins TRBV3-1 (or the pseudogene TRBV3-2) and TRBJ2-1; possible D gene TRBD1, 6 bases. Germline V gene sequence: CDR1 LGHDT, CDR2 YNNKEL (reference sequence). V was clipped by 1 base and J by 7 bases, with 17 bases between them. This CDR3 has 16 residues. CDR3 sequence reads: CASSQGSRGIGNEQFF. As DNA, the CDR3 is TGTGCCAGCAGCCAAGGGTCAAGGGGGATTGGGAATGAGCAGTTCTTC.

V gene TRBV6-5 combines with J gene TRBJ2-7; 8 nucleotides match TRBD1. The CDR3 is 14 residues long. Germline V CDR1 and CDR2: MNHEY, SVGAGI. The trim removed 5 bases at V and 4 bases at J, leaving 7 bases unmatched. The CDR3 here is CASSNRDRLYEQYF. CDR3 bases: TGTGCCAGCAGTAACCGGGACAGGTTGTACGAGCAGTACTTC.

The chain joins TRBV6-5 to TRBJ1-2; D possibly corresponds to TRBD1 (5 bases). The CDR3 contains 14 residues. V lost 6 bases and J 3 bases, leaving 14 bases between the germline ends. Looked up from germline, CDR1 is MNHEY and CDR2 is SVGAGI. The CDR3 protein is CASREQQDDYGYTF. CDR3 DNA sequence: TGTGCCAGCAGAGAGCAACAGGACGACTATGGCTACACCTTC.

This sequence joins TRBV5-8 and TRBJ2-7; 11 bases are shared with TRBD1. With 3 bases clipped from V and 6 bases from J, the junction kept 14 bases outside the gene matches. The CDR3 spans 17 residues. The germline gives CDR1 SGHTS, CDR2 YDEGEE. The CDR3 loop reads CASSSWTGGLFESEQYF. Written as DNA, the CDR3 is TGTGCCAGCAGCTCCTGGACAGGGGGCCTCTTTGAGAGCGAGCAGTACTTC. Using reference TRBV5-8 and TRBJ2-7 for the parts outside the CDR3, the full variable domain is EAGVTQSPTHLIKTRGQQATLRCSPISGHTSVYWYQQALGLGLQFLLWYDEGEERNRGNFPPRFSGRQFPNYSSELNVNALELEDSALYLCASSSWTGGLFESEQYFGPGTRLTVT.

The chain couples TRBV15 to TRBJ2-5; D is possibly TRBD2 (5 bases). V was cut by 0 bases and J by 6 bases, with 14 bases left in between. The germline gives CDR1 LNHNV, CDR2 YYDKDF (reference sequence). CDR3 length equals 15 residues. CDR3 sequence: CATSRDNGDLQTQYF. CDR3 nucleotides: TGTGCCACCAGCAGAGATAACGGGGATCTGCAGACCCAGTACTTC.

The chain uses TRBV28 and TRBJ1-1; 8 nucleotides match TRBD1. Germline V gene sequence: CDR1 MDHEN, CDR2 SYDVKM. The CDR3 loop spans 11 amino acids. V dropped 11 bases and J dropped 9; count of bases not matched to a gene: 8. CDR3: CAGLDRGKAFF. CDR3 nucleotide sequence: TGTGCCGGCCTTGACAGGGGCAAAGCTTTCTTT.

The rearrangement uses TRBV28 and TRBJ2-7; TRBD1 agrees at 8 bases. V lost 4 bases and J lost 7; bases outside the gene matches: 12. The germline V gene has CDR1 MDHEN and CDR2 SYDVKM. The CDR3 has 15 residues. The CDR3 nucleotides read TGTGCCAGCAGTTCTCCCCCGGACAGGGCTATAGAGCAGTACTTC. The encoded protein is CASSSPPDRAIEQYF.

The genes are TRBV19 and TRBJ1-5; 8 bases map to TRBD1. The CDR3 runs to 13 residues. Germline-derived CDR1 and CDR2 are LNHDA and SQIVND (reference sequence). V shed 7 bases and J 5 bases; nucleotides not matched to a gene: 4. The CDR3 region has the DNA TGTGCCAGTAAAGGACAGGGTGATCAGCCCCAGCATTTT. Its protein is CASKGQGDQPQHF.

This chain connects TRBV19 to TRBJ2-1; D unclear. This CDR3 contains 12 residues. V was cut by 8 bases and J by 2 bases, with 7 bases left in between. Germline loops: CDR1 LNHDA, CDR2 SQIVND (reference sequence). This chain's CDR3 is CASQAPYNEQFF. In DNA, the CDR3 is TGTGCCAGTCAGGCTCCCTACAATGAGCAGTTCTTC. Combining the CDR3 with reference TRBV19 and TRBJ2-1 gives the whole variable domain DGGITQSPKYLFRKEGQNVTLSCEQNLNHDAMYWYRQDPGQGLRLIYYSQIVNDFQKGDIAEGYSVSREKKESFPLTVTSAQKNPTAFYLCASQAPYNEQFFGPGTRLTVL.

This clone was picked up one time. V is TRBV10-3 and J is TRBJ2-1, with D possibly matching TRBD2 (5 bases). Between the trimmed V and J ends, which lost 8 bases and 1 base, there was a span of 9 bases. The V gene's germline CDR1 is ENHRY and CDR2 SYGVKD. The CDR3 contains 13 residues. CDR3 residues: CAIASQSYNEQFF. The CDR3 DNA reads as TGTGCCATCGCTAGCCAGTCCTACAATGAGCAGTTCTTC.

CDR3 residues: CASIGLAGLPTDTQYF. The CDR3 region has the DNA TGTGCCAGCATCGGACTAGCGGGGCTCCCCACAGATACGCAGTATTTT. This chain links TRBV2 with TRBJ2-3, with 12 bases identical to TRBD2. The CDR3 runs 16 residues. Germline CDR1 and CDR2: SNHLY and FYNNEI. V lost 7 bases, J lost 2 bases, and 7 bases stayed unmatched.

This rearrangement joins TRBV19 to TRBJ1-1; possible D gene TRBD1, 6 bases. The CDR3 is 14 amino acids. Germline CDR1 and CDR2: LNHDA and SQIVND (reference sequence). Trimming removed 5 bases at V and 0 bases at J, with 10 bases between. CDR3 sequence reads: CASSEQGLNTEAFF. The CDR3 bases are TGTGCCAGTAGTGAACAGGGTCTGAACACTGAAGCTTTCTTT.